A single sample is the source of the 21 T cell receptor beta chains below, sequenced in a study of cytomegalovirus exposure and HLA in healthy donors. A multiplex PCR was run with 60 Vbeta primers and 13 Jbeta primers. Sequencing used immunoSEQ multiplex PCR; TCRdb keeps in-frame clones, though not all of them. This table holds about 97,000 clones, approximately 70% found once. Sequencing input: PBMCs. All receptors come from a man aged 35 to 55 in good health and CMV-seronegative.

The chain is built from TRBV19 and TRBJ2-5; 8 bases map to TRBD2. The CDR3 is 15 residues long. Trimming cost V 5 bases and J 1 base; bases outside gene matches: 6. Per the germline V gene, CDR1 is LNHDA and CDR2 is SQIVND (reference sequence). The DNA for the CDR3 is TGTGCCAGTAGTGAGGGACTAGTTGCCCAAGAGACCCAGTACTTC. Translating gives CASSEGLVAQETQYF.

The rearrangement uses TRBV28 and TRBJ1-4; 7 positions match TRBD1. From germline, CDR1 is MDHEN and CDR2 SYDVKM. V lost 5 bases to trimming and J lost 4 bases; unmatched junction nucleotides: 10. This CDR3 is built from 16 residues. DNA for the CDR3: TGTGCCAGCAGTCCCCCCTTGACAGGGCTTAATGAAAAACTGTTTTTT. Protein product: CASSPPLTGLNEKLFF.

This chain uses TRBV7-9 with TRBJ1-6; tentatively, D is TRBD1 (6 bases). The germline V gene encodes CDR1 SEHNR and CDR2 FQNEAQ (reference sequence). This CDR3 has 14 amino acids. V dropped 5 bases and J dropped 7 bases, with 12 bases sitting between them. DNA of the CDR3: TGTGCCAGCAGCCCAGGGGACCCAAATTCACCCCTCCACTTT. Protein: CASSPGDPNSPLHF.

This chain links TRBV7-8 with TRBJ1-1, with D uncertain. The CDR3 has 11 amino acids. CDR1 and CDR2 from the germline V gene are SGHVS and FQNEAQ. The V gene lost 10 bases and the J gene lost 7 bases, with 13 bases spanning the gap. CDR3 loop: CATRRRDEAFF. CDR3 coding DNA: TGTGCCACCCGACGGAGGGATGAAGCTTTCTTT.

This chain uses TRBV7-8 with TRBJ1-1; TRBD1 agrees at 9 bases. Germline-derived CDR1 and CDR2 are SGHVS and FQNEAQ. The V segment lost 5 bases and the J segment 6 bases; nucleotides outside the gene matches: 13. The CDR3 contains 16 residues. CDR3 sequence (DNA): TGTGCCAGCAGCCCAAGAAGGGACAGGGCGGGGGCTGAAGCTTTCTTT. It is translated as CASSPRRDRAGAEAFF.

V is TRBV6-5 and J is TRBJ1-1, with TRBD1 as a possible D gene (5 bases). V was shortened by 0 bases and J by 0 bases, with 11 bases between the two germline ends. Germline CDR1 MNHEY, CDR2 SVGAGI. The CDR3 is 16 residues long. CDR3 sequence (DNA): TGTGCCAGCAGTTACTCGCTACAGGTCATGAACACTGAAGCTTTCTTT. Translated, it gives CASSYSLQVMNTEAFF.

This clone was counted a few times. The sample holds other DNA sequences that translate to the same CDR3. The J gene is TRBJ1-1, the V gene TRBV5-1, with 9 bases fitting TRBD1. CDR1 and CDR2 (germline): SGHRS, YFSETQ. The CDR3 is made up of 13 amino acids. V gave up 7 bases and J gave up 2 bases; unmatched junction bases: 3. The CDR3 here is CASGGQGNTEAFF. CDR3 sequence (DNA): TGCGCCAGCGGGGGACAGGGAAACACTGAAGCTTTCTTT.

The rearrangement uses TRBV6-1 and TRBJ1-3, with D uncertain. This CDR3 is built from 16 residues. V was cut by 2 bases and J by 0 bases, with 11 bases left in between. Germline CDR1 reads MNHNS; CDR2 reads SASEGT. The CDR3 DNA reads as TGTGCCAGCAGTGAAATGAGCAGGTTCTCTGGAAACACCATATATTTT. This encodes CASSEMSRFSGNTIYF.

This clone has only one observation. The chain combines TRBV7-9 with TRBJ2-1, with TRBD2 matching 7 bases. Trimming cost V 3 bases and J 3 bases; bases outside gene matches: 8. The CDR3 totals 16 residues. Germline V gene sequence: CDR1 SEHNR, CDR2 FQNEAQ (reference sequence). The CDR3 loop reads CASSLVRGGDYNEQFF. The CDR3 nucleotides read TGTGCCAGCAGCTTGGTGCGCGGGGGAGACTACAATGAGCAGTTCTTC.

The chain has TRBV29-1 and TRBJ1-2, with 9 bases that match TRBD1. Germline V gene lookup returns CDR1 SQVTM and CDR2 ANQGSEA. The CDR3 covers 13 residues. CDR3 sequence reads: CIAAPTGGQGYTF. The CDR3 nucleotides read TGCATCGCCGCACCGACAGGGGGACAAGGCTACACCTTC.

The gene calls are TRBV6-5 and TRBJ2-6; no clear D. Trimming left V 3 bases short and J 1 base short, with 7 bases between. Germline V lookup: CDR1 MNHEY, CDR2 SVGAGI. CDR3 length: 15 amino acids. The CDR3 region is CASSYVRSGANVLTF. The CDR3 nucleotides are TGTGCCAGCAGTTATGTCCGTTCTGGGGCCAACGTCCTGACTTTC.

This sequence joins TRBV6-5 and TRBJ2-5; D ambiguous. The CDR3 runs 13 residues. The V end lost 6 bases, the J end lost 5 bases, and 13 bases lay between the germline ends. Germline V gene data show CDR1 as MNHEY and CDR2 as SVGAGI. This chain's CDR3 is CASRLRSAETQYF. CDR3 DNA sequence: TGTGCCAGCAGGCTGCGGTCGGCGGAGACCCAGTACTTC.

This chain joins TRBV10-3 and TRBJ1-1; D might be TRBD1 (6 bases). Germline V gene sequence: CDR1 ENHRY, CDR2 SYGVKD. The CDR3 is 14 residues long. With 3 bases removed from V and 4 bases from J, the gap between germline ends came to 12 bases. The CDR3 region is CAISELGAGTEAFF. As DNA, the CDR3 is TGTGCCATCAGTGAACTGGGGGCAGGCACTGAAGCTTTCTTT.

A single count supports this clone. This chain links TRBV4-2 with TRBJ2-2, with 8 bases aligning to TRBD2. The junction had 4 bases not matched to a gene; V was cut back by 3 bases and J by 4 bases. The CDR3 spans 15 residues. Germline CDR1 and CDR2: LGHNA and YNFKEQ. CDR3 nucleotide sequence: TGTGCCAGCAGCCACACCCTAGCGGGCACCGGGGAGCTGTTTTTT. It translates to CASSHTLAGTGELFF.

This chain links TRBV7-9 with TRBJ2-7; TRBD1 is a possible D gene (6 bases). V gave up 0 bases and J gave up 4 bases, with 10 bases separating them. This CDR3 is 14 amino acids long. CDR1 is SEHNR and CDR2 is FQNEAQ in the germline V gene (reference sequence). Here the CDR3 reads CASSLAGRGYEQYF. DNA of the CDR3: TGTGCCAGCAGCTTAGCGGGCAGGGGATACGAGCAGTACTTC.

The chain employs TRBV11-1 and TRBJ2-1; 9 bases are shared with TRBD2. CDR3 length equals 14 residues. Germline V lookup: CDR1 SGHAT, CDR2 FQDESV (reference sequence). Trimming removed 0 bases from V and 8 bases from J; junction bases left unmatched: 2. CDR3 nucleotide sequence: TGTGCCAGCAGCTTAGCACTAGCGGGCGATGAGCAGTTCTTC. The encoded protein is CASSLALAGDEQFF.

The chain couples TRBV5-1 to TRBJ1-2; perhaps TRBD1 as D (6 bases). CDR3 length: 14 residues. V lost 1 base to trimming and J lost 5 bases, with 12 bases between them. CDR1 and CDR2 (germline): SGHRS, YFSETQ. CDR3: CASSLHREGYGYTF. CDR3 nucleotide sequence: TGCGCCAGCAGCTTGCACAGGGAGGGGTATGGCTACACCTTC. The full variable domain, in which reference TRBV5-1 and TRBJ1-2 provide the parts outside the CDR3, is KAGVTQTPRYLIKTRGQQVTLSCSPISGHRSVSWYQQTPGQGLQFLFEYFSETQRNKGNFPGRFSGRQFSNSRSEMNVSTLELGDSALYLCASSLHREGYGYTFGSGTRLTVV.

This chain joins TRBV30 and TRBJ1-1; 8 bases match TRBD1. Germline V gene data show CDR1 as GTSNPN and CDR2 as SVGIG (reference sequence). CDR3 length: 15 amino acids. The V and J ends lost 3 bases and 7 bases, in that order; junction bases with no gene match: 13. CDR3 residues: CAWSPWNRGILEAFF. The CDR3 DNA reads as TGTGCCTGGAGCCCATGGAACAGGGGGATCCTTGAAGCTTTCTTT.

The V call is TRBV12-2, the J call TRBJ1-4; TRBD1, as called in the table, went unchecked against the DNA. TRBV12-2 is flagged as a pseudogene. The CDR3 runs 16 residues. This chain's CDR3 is CASRLGEGAWAEKLFF. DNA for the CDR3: TGTGCAAGTCGCTTAGGAGAGGGGGCATGGGCTGAAAAACTGTTTTTT.

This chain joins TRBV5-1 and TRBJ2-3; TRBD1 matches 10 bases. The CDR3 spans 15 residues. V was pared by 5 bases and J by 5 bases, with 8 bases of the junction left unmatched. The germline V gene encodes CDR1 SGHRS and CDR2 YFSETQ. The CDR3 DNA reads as TGCGCCAGCAGTCCCCGGACAGGGGGGGAAGATACGCAGTATTTT. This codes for CASSPRTGGEDTQYF.

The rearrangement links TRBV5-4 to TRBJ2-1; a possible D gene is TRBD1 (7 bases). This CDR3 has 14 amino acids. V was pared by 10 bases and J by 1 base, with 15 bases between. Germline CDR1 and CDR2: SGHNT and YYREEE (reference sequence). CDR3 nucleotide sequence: TGTGCCGGAACACAGGGGAGGTCCTACAATGAGCAGTTCTTC. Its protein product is CAGTQGRSYNEQFF. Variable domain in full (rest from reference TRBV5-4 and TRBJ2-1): ETGVTQSPTHLIKTRGQQVTLRCSSQSGHNTVSWYQQALGQGPQFIFQYYREEENGRGNFPPRFSGLQFPNYSSELNVNALELDDSALYLCAGTQGRSYNEQFFGPGTRLTVL.